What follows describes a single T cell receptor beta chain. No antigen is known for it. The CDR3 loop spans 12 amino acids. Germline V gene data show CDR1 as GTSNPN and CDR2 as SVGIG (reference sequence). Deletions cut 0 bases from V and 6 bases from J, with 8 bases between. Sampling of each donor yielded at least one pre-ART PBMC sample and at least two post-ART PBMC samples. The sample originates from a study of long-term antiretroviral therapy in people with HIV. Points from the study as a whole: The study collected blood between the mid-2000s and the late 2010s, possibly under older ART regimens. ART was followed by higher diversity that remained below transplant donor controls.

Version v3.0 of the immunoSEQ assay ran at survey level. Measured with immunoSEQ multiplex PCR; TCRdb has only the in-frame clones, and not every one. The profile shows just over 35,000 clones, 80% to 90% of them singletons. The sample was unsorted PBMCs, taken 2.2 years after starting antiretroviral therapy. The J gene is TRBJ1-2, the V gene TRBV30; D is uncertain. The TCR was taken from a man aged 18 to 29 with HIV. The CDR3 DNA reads TGTGCCTGGAGTGTACATACGAATGGCTACACCTTC. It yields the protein CAWSVHTNGYTF.